What follows are 32 T cell receptor beta chains derived from one specimen sequenced in a study of PD-1 blockade in classical Hodgkin lymphoma. Exposure to brentuximab vedotin varied, and each patient had relapsed following autologous stem cell transplantation. Isolation of CD4+ T cells from thawed PBMCs was performed by magnetic negative selection. Sequenced by immunoSEQ multiplex PCR; TCRdb stores in-frame clones only, minus some. The sample lists around 8,600 clones; about 80% were seen once. Here the sequenced sample was CD4+ T cells from blood, taken at baseline. These TCRs come from a human donor with classical Hodgkin lymphoma.

The rearrangement uses TRBV19 and TRBJ2-1; D may be TRBD2 (5 bases). V shed 4 bases and J shed 5 bases, with 12 bases lying between them. This CDR3 has 14 amino acids. Germline V gene data show CDR1 as LNHDA and CDR2 as SQIVND (reference sequence). The DNA of the CDR3 is TGTGCCAGTAGTACTTTAACGGGGAACAATGAGCAGTTCTTC. This gives the protein CASSTLTGNNEQFF.

This chain connects TRBV29-1 to TRBJ2-3; D gene unclear. Trimming stripped 4 bases from V and 1 base from J, with 18 bases between. The CDR3 totals 16 residues. Germline-derived CDR1 and CDR2 are SQVTM and ANQGSEA. The CDR3 reads CSVVYSRADRTDTQYF. In DNA, the CDR3 is TGCAGCGTTGTATATTCTAGGGCTGATCGCACAGATACGCAGTATTTT.

J is TRBJ1-4 and V is TRBV19, with 7 nucleotides matching TRBD1. The CDR3 has 15 residues. Per germline, CDR1 LNHDA and CDR2 SQIVND (reference sequence). Losses at the gene ends were 5 bases for V and 8 bases for J; bases not matched to a gene: 11. The CDR3 protein is CASSAPTGIGEKLFF. In nucleotides, the CDR3 is TGTGCCAGTAGTGCCCCGACAGGGATAGGCGAAAAACTGTTTTTT.

This chain links TRBV19 with TRBJ2-3; D remains ambiguous. This CDR3 is 15 amino acids long. The V and J ends lost 4 bases and 1 base respectively, with 12 bases between them. In germline, CDR1 is LNHDA, CDR2 SQIVND (reference sequence). CDR3 region: CASSTSVVGTDTQYF. DNA of the CDR3: TGTGCCAGTAGTACCTCGGTGGTAGGCACAGATACGCAGTATTTT.

Only one count was recorded for this clone. The chain carries TRBV19 and TRBJ2-1; 11 bases are shared with TRBD2. The CDR3 consists of 12 residues. In germline, CDR1 is LNHDA, CDR2 SQIVND (reference sequence). Trimming at V came to 6 bases and at J to 15 bases, leaving 7 bases not matched to a gene. CDR3 nucleotide sequence: TGTGCCAGTAGCTCACTAGCGGGAGCGGTGTTCTTC. It yields the protein CASSSLAGAVFF. The full variable domain, completed using reference TRBV19 and TRBJ2-1, is DGGITQSPKYLFRKEGQNVTLSCEQNLNHDAMYWYRQDPGQGLRLIYYSQIVNDFQKGDIAEGYSVSREKKESFPLTVTSAQKNPTAFYLCASSSLAGAVFFGPGTRLTVL.

The chain is built from TRBV7-8 and TRBJ1-3; unclear D gene. Trimming took 5 bases from V and 0 from J, leaving 17 bases between them. This CDR3 is built from 17 residues. Germline V gene lookup returns CDR1 SGHVS and CDR2 FQNEAQ. For the CDR3, the DNA is TGTGCCAGCAGCAACCGACCCGCTGGTACCTCTGGAAACACCATATATTTT. It translates to CASSNRPAGTSGNTIYF.

This chain connects TRBV28 to TRBJ2-3, with D tentatively TRBD1 or TRBD2 (5 bases each). The CDR3 is made up of 17 amino acids. V lost 6 bases to trimming and J lost 4 bases, with 23 bases between them. Germline CDR1 and CDR2: MDHEN and SYDVKM. The CDR3 DNA reads TGTGCCAGCAGCTCCCGCCCGGGGCCTATGTTCCCAGATACGCAGTATTTT. Residues: CASSSRPGPMFPDTQYF.

This chain joins TRBV30 and TRBJ1-4; tentative D call: TRBD1 (6 bases). Trimming took 4 bases from V and 8 from J, leaving 17 bases between them. The CDR3 runs 14 residues. Germline CDR1 and CDR2: GTSNPN and SVGIG (reference sequence). As DNA, the CDR3 is TGTGCCTGGAAAAAGGAGGCAGGGGCCGAAAAACTGTTTTTT. Protein product: CAWKKEAGAEKLFF.

This clone appeared a few times. The genes are TRBV7-9 and TRBJ1-1; D call uncertain. Germline CDR1 SEHNR, CDR2 FQNEAQ (reference sequence). Trimming stripped 5 bases from V and 5 bases from J, with 21 bases between. This CDR3 comprises 16 residues. CDR3 nucleotide sequence: TGTGCCAGCAGCGATCAGAGACCGGTAGGACCTACTGAAGCTTTCTTT. Its protein is CASSDQRPVGPTEAFF. Complete variable domain (other parts from reference TRBV7-9 and TRBJ1-1): DTGVSQNPRHKITKRGQNVTFRCDPISEHNRLYWYRQTLGQGPEFLTYFQNEAQLEKSRLLSDRFSAERPKGSFSTLEIQRTEQGDSAMYLCASSDQRPVGPTEAFFGQGTRLTVV.

The chain joins TRBV28 to TRBJ2-5, with 9 bases fitting TRBD2. Germline CDR1 reads MDHEN; CDR2 reads SYDVKM. This CDR3 is built from 16 residues. The ends lost 5 bases at V and 4 bases at J; junction bases unmatched: 11. The CDR3 spells CASSAGLALGRETQYF. CDR3 bases: TGTGCCAGCAGTGCTGGACTAGCGTTGGGGAGAGAGACCCAGTACTTC.

The DNA for the CDR3 is TGCGCCAGCAGACCTAACTATGCGGATAATTCACCCCTCCACTTT. Translation: CASRPNYADNSPLHF. The rearrangement joins TRBV5-1 to TRBJ1-6; no clear D. Trimming left V 5 bases short and J 5 bases short, with 14 bases between. Germline CDR1 SGHRS, CDR2 YFSETQ. The CDR3 is made up of 15 amino acids.

This rearrangement joins TRBV28 to TRBJ2-7, with a tentative D call TRBD2 (6 bases). CDR3 length: 15 amino acids. Trimming took off 6 bases at V and 2 bases at J, with 17 bases between the two ends. Germline V gives CDR1 MDHEN, CDR2 SYDVKM. The CDR3 loop reads CASSSRGGPTYEQYF. In DNA form, the CDR3 reads TGTGCCAGCAGCTCCCGGGGAGGTCCGACCTACGAGCAGTACTTC. Together with reference TRBV28 and TRBJ2-7, the CDR3 gives the full variable domain: DVKVTQSSRYLVKRTGEKVFLECVQDMDHENMFWYRQDPGLGLRLIYFSYDVKMKEKGDIPEGYSVSREKKERFSLILESASTNQTSMYLCASSSRGGPTYEQYFGPGTRLTVT.

This clone was seen only a few times. The chain couples TRBV19 to TRBJ2-7, with D perhaps given as TRBD1 or TRBD2 (5 bases each). Trimming removed 3 bases from V and 2 bases from J, with 11 bases in between. CDR1 and CDR2 (germline): LNHDA, SQIVND (reference sequence). This CDR3 has 14 amino acids. CDR3 sequence: CASSIRDGTYEQYF. CDR3 nucleotide sequence: TGTGCCAGTAGTATCCGGGACGGGACCTACGAGCAGTACTTC.

The chain is built from TRBV27 and TRBJ1-3, with 7 bases matching TRBD1. Germline V gene lookup returns CDR1 MNHEY and CDR2 SMNVEV (reference sequence). The CDR3 loop spans 14 amino acids. V dropped 8 bases and J dropped 0; count of bases not matched to a gene: 4. The CDR3 bases are TGTGCCAGCTCGGGACAGAGCTCTGGAAACACCATATATTTT. Its protein product is CASSGQSSGNTIYF.

The chain is built from TRBV28 and TRBJ2-7; 11 nucleotides align to TRBD2. This CDR3 is built from 13 residues. CDR1 is MDHEN, CDR2 SYDVKM, per germline. J was trimmed by 2 bases and V by 8 bases; bases with no gene match: 2. The DNA for the CDR3 is TGTGCCAGCGATAGCGGGAGGGCCTACGAGCAGTACTTC. Encoded protein: CASDSGRAYEQYF. The variable domain in full, with the rest retrieved from reference TRBV28 and TRBJ2-7, is DVKVTQSSRYLVKRTGEKVFLECVQDMDHENMFWYRQDPGLGLRLIYFSYDVKMKEKGDIPEGYSVSREKKERFSLILESASTNQTSMYLCASDSGRAYEQYFGPGTRLTVT.

This chain uses TRBV6-6 with TRBJ2-5; D tentatively reads TRBD1 or TRBD2 (7 bases each). In germline, CDR1 is MNHNY, CDR2 SVGAGI (reference sequence). CDR3 size: 15 residues. The ends were cut back, 4 bases at V and 5 bases at J, with 17 bases in the middle. The CDR3 loop is CASSWEGGTEETQYF. CDR3 DNA: TGTGCCAGCAGTTGGGAGGGGGGGACAGAGGAGACCCAGTACTTC.

This chain joins TRBV7-2 and TRBJ2-6; D not resolved. Per germline, CDR1 SGHTA and CDR2 FQGNSA. With 1 base removed from V and 0 bases from J, the gap between germline ends came to 7 bases. The CDR3 spans 16 residues. CDR3 DNA sequence: TGTGCCAGCAGCTTAGGACATCTCTCTGGGGCCAACGTCCTGACTTTC. Protein product: CASSLGHLSGANVLTF. Complete variable domain (other parts from reference TRBV7-2 and TRBJ2-6): GAGVSQSPSNKVTEKGKDVELRCDPISGHTALYWYRQSLGQGLEFLIYFQGNSAPDKSGLPSDRFSAERTGGSVSTLTIQRTQQEDSAVYLCASSLGHLSGANVLTFGAGSRLTVL.

The chain recombines TRBV5-1 with TRBJ1-3; no definite D call. Trimming took off 1 base at V and 0 bases at J, with 5 bases between the two ends. CDR1 and CDR2 (germline): SGHRS, YFSETQ. This CDR3 comprises 14 residues. The CDR3 region is CASSLSFSGNTIYF. As DNA, the CDR3 is TGCGCCAGCAGCTTGTCCTTCTCTGGAAACACCATATATTTT.

The chain couples TRBV28 to TRBJ1-3; 7 nucleotides agree with TRBD1. From germline, CDR1 is MDHEN and CDR2 SYDVKM. The junction had 5 bases not matched to a gene; V was cut back by 4 bases and J by 2 bases. The CDR3 has 15 residues. The CDR3 sequence: CASSSRTGAGNTIYF. The CDR3 DNA is TGTGCCAGCAGTTCCCGCACAGGGGCTGGAAACACCATATATTTT.

The chain is built from TRBV30 and TRBJ1-1; no reliable D call. This CDR3 has 13 residues. Trimming stripped 3 bases from V and 0 bases from J, with 8 bases between. Germline CDR1 GTSNPN, CDR2 SVGIG (reference sequence). The chain's CDR3 is CAWSTNMNTEAFF. CDR3 DNA: TGTGCCTGGAGCACAAACATGAACACTGAAGCTTTCTTT.

This rearrangement joins TRBV15 to TRBJ1-4; D is unclear. Germline CDR1 is LNHNV and CDR2 is YYDKDF (reference sequence). This CDR3 region has 14 residues. The V end was cut by 1 base, the J end by 5 bases, with 8 bases between. CDR3 region: CATSRVLGNEKLFF. CDR3 nucleotides: TGTGCCACCAGCAGAGTGTTAGGAAATGAAAAACTGTTTTTT.

CDR3 region: CASNKQGFSGANVLTF. The DNA of the CDR3 is TGTGCCAGTAATAAACAGGGTTTCTCTGGGGCCAACGTCCTGACTTTC. The chain uses TRBV19 and TRBJ2-6; a weak D match, TRBD1 (6 bases). The CDR3 sequence is 16 residues long. CDR1 LNHDA and CDR2 SQIVND come from the germline V gene (reference sequence). Trimming removed 7 bases from V and 0 bases from J, with 13 bases in between.

This clone was picked up one time. The J gene is TRBJ2-3, the V gene TRBV5-4, with D unclear. From germline, CDR1 is SGHNT and CDR2 YYREEE (reference sequence). The CDR3 has 14 amino acids. Trimming pared 0 bases from V and 4 bases from J, leaving 9 bases between. The DNA for the CDR3 is TGTGCCAGCAGCTTGGCCCCTGGGGCAGATACGCAGTATTTT. Protein: CASSLAPGADTQYF.

The chain employs TRBV29-1 and TRBJ2-7; 8 bases are shared with TRBD2. With V trimmed by 7 bases and J by 3 bases, 5 bases remained unmatched. Germline assignment: CDR1 SQVTM and CDR2 ANQGSEA. The CDR3 consists of 12 residues. The CDR3 bases are TGCAGCGCCGCGGGGGGAGGCTACGAGCAGTACTTC. Its protein is CSAAGGGYEQYF.

The V call is TRBV19, the J call TRBJ2-3; perhaps TRBD2 as D (6 bases). Germline V gene lookup returns CDR1 LNHDA and CDR2 SQIVND (reference sequence). This CDR3 is 13 amino acids long. V lost 3 bases and J lost 2, with 6 bases in between. This CDR3 is CASSMGLTDTQYF. CDR3 DNA: TGTGCCAGTAGTATGGGACTCACAGATACGCAGTATTTT.

J is TRBJ2-3 and V is TRBV5-1; 7 bases are shared with TRBD2. The CDR3 runs 16 residues. Germline trimming cut 3 bases from V and 4 bases from J; bases unmatched to any gene: 11. Germline-derived CDR1 and CDR2 are SGHRS and YFSETQ. The CDR3 sequence: CASSSGLGVGSDTQYF. CDR3 DNA: TGCGCCAGCAGCTCTGGACTAGGAGTGGGATCAGATACGCAGTATTTT.

The chain uses TRBV19 and TRBJ1-2, with TRBD1 as a possible D gene (5 bases). The CDR3 length is 14 residues. Trimming shortened V by 8 bases and J by 5 bases, and 18 bases separated the two germline ends. Germline CDR1 LNHDA, CDR2 SQIVND (reference sequence). The CDR3 loop reads CASGQPGTGYGYTF. Here the CDR3 DNA reads TGTGCCAGTGGGCAGCCCGGGACGGGATATGGCTACACCTTC.

This clone was seen more than once but under ten times. CDR3 in DNA: TGTGCCATCAGAGGGACTAGCGGGGGGATTGAGCAGTTCTTC. Translated, it gives CAIRGTSGGIEQFF. The chain is built from TRBV10-3 and TRBJ2-1; 15 bases match TRBD2. V lost 6 bases to trimming and J lost 9 bases; unmatched junction nucleotides: 3. The CDR3 covers 14 residues. The germline CDR1 and CDR2 sequences are ENHRY and SYGVKD.

This rearrangement joins TRBV19 to TRBJ2-7, with D perhaps being TRBD1 or TRBD2 (5 bases each). V was trimmed by 6 bases and J by 7 bases, leaving 22 bases between them. This CDR3 has 15 residues. Per germline, CDR1 LNHDA and CDR2 SQIVND (reference sequence). The CDR3 region is CASRISPGPRKEQYF. For the CDR3, the DNA is TGTGCCAGTAGGATATCACCGGGACCACGGAAAGAGCAGTACTTC.

This clone is labeled large. The rearrangement joins TRBV27 to TRBJ1-4; TRBD1 matches at 9 bases. Trimming at V came to 6 bases and at J to 8 bases, leaving 7 bases not matched to a gene. In germline, CDR1 is MNHEY, CDR2 SMNVEV (reference sequence). This CDR3 is built from 14 residues. The DNA for the CDR3 is TGTGCCAGCAGCCGGGACAGGGTACGCGAAAAACTGTTTTTT. This gives the protein CASSRDRVREKLFF.

The CDR3 DNA reads as TGCGCCAGCAGCTTAACTAGCGGGAGATACAATGAGCAGTTCTTC. This encodes CASSLTSGRYNEQFF. The J gene is TRBJ2-1, the V gene TRBV5-1; 11 bases map to TRBD2. The CDR3 contains 15 residues. Trimming cost V 2 bases and J 4 bases; bases outside gene matches: 2. CDR1 is SGHRS, CDR2 YFSETQ, per germline.

J is TRBJ2-2 and V is TRBV7-6; the match to TRBD2 covers 11 bases. The germline gives CDR1 SGHVS, CDR2 FNYEAQ. The CDR3 is 15 amino acids. J was trimmed by 6 bases and V by 5 bases; bases with no gene match: 5. The CDR3 nucleotides are TGTGCCAGCAGCGCACTAGCGGGAGTACCCGGGGAGCTGTTTTTT. Translating it yields CASSALAGVPGELFF.